Listed below are T cell receptor beta chains from one sample, sequenced in a study of T cells in localized non-small cell lung cancer. Assay: immunoSEQ multiplex PCR; the TCRdb copy retains only in-frame clones and omits some. Of 20,000 to 30,000 clones in the sample, 86% were seen once. The sequencing used peripheral blood, collected before any cancer treatment. These receptors were taken from a woman aged 35 to 75 with stage I lung adenocarcinoma. Both conserved end residues are part of each CDR3. Each record gives: D gene, J gene, clone size, CDR3 length, V gene, CDR3 DNA, CDR3 protein. D genes are given only for firm matches. The size field is filled for only some rows; it gives once, few, many or a size class.

-	TRBJ1-4	-	15	TRBV30	TGTGCCTGGAGATCTACCCGAAGGGCTAATGAAAAACTGTTTTTT	CAWRSTRRANEKLFF
TRBD2	TRBJ2-1	-	19	TRBV7-2	TGTGCCAGCAGCCGCTTTAGCGGGGGGCCTAAAAGCTCCTACAATGAGCAGTTCTTC	CASSRFSGGPKSSYNEQFF
TRBD1	TRBJ1-1	-	17	TRBV7-2	TGTGCCAGCAGCCTAAAGACAGGGGGCGGCCAGACCACTGAAGCTTTCTTT	CASSLKTGGGQTTEAFF
-	TRBJ1-5	-	12	TRBV7-9	TGTGCCAGCAGCTTAGCGGATCAGCCCCAGCATTTT	CASSLADQPQHF
-	TRBJ2-3	-	13	TRBV2	TGTGCCAGCGTAGGCCTAGCGCCAGATACGCAGTATTTT	CASVGLAPDTQYF
TRBD1	TRBJ2-4	-	16	TRBV4-1	TGCGCCAGCAGCCTACCTAGCCGGGACAGAAAAAACATTCAGTACTTC	CASSLPSRDRKNIQYF
-	TRBJ2-6	-	14	TRBV7-9	TGTGCCGGTGGATCTTCCTCTGGGGCCAACGTCCTGACTTTC	CAGGSSSGANVLTF
TRBD1	TRBJ1-5	-	15	TRBV27	TGTGCCACCAGGCAACAGGGGGGGAGCAATCAGCCCCAGCATTTT	CATRQQGGSNQPQHF
TRBD1	TRBJ1-5	-	18	TRBV19	TGTGCCAGTAATAATGAGAGGGACAGGGGTTTCAGCAATCAGCCCCAGCATTTT	CASNNERDRGFSNQPQHF
-	TRBJ1-2	-	16	TRBV11-3	TGTGCCAGCAGCCCCCTACCCCACCTCCCAGGCACCGGCTACACCTTC	CASSPLPHLPGTGYTF
-	TRBJ2-5	-	14	TRBV5-6	TGTGCCAGCAGCTTATTCCTGGTCGGCGCAGACCAGTACTTC	CASSLFLVGADQYF
-	TRBJ2-3	-	12	TRBV7-3	TGTGCCAGCAGCGGCGGGTCAGGTACGCAGTATTTT	CASSGGSGTQYF
-	TRBJ1-1	once	14	TRBV5-1	TGCGCCAGCACCCCAGGGACGGGGAACACTGAAGCTTTCTTT	CASTPGTGNTEAFF
-	TRBJ1-3	-	16	TRBV13	TGTGCCAGCACCGAAACGGGCCCTGGGCCTGGAAACACCATATATTTT	CASTETGPGPGNTIYF
-	TRBJ2-3	-	15	TRBV28	TGTGCCAGCAGTCCTAGGGGTGGCGGTACAGATACGCAGTATTTT	CASSPRGGGTDTQYF
TRBD1	TRBJ2-3	-	18	TRBV11-1	TGTGCCAGCAGCCTACTACTATTGACAGGGCGACCACCAGATACGCAGTATTTT	CASSLLLLTGRPPDTQYF
-	TRBJ1-1	-	14	TRBV6-6	TGTGCCAGCAGTTGGAATGCGGGGAACACTGAAGCTTTCTTT	CASSWNAGNTEAFF
-	TRBJ2-5	once	14	TRBV7-2	TGTGCCAGCAGCTTAGCGGCAACGGGAGAGACCCAGTACTTC	CASSLAATGETQYF
-	TRBJ2-6	-	17	TRBV5-6	TGTGCCAGCAGCGGCGGACATGGCTTTGGGGGGGCCAACGTCCTGACTTTC	CASSGGHGFGGANVLTF
TRBD2	TRBJ2-7	-	16	TRBV23-1	TGCGCCAGCAGCCCAGAAAGCGGGGCCAGCTCCTACGAGCAGTACTTC	CASSPESGASSYEQYF
-	TRBJ2-1	once	16	TRBV7-2	TGTGCCAGCAGCTTAGCGGGGGGCAGGGCGACCAATGAGCAGTTCTTC	CASSLAGGRATNEQFF
-	TRBJ1-3	-	15	TRBV18	TGTGCCAGCTCACCGCCAGGGGTTGCTGGAAACACCATATATTTT	CASSPPGVAGNTIYF
-	TRBJ1-5	few	13	TRBV6-1	TGTGCCAGCCTCCAGACGGGCAATCAGCCCCAGCATTTT	CASLQTGNQPQHF
-	TRBJ1-2	-	12	TRBV19	TGTGCCAGTAGTATGTGGGGCAGAGGCTACACCTTC	CASSMWGRGYTF
-	TRBJ2-5	-	14	TRBV4-3	TGCGCCAGCAGCCAATTGGGGGCCGGGGGGACCCAGTACTTC	CASSQLGAGGTQYF
-	TRBJ2-7	-	12	TRBV11-2	TGTGCCAGCAGCCCCGCGGGATGGGAGCAGTACTTC	CASSPAGWEQYF
-	TRBJ2-1	once	12	TRBV7-9	TGTGCCAGCAGCTTAACGCTTAATGAGCAGTTCTTC	CASSLTLNEQFF
-	TRBJ2-5	-	10	TRBV20-1	TGCAGTGGTTGGGAAGAGACCCAGTACTTC	CSGWEETQYF